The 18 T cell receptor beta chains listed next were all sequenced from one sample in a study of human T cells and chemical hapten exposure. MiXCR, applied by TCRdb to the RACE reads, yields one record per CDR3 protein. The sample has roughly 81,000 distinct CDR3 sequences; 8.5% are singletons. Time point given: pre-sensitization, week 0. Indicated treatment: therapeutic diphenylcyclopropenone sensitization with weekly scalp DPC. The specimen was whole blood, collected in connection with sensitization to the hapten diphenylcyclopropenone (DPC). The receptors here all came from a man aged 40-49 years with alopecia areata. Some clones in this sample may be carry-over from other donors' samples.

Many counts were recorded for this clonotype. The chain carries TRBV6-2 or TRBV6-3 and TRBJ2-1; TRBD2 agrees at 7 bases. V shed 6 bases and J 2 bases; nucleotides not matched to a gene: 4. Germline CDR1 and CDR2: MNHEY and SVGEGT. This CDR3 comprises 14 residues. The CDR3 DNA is TGTGCCAGCAGACCGGGAGGTACCTACAATGAGCAGTTCTTC. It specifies CASRPGGTYNEQFF.

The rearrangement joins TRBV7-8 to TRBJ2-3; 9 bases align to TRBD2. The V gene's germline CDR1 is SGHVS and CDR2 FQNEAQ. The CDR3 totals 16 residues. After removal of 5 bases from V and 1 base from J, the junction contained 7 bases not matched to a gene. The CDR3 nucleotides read TGTGCCAGCAGCCGCCCTAGCGGGATTGGCACAGATACGCAGTATTTT. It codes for CASSRPSGIGTDTQYF.

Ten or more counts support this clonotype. Here the CDR3 DNA reads TGTGCCAGCAGCTTAGTTAGGGAAGATACGCAGTATTTT. Residues: CASSLVREDTQYF. This chain links TRBV7-2 with TRBJ2-3; D call uncertain. V dropped 1 base and J dropped 5 bases, with 7 bases sitting between them. CDR3 length equals 13 residues. Germline-derived CDR1 and CDR2 are SGHTA and FQGNSA.

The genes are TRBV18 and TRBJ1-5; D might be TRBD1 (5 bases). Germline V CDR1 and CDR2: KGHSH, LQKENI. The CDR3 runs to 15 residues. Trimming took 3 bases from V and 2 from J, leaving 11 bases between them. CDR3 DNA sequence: TGTGCCAGCTCACCGGAACCACAGGGCAATCAGCCCCAGCATTTT. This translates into CASSPEPQGNQPQHF.

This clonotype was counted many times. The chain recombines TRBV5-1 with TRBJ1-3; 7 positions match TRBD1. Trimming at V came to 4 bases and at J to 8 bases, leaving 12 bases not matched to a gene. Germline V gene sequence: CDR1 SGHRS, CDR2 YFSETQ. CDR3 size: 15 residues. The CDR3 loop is CASSQGGHLEDTIYF. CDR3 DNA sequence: TGCGCCAGCAGCCAGGGGGGACATCTGGAAGACACCATATATTTT.

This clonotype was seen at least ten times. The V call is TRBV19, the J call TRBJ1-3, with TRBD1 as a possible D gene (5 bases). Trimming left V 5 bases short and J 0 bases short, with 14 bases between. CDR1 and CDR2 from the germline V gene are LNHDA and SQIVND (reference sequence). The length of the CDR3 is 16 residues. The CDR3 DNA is TGTGCCAGTAGTTCGGGACCGAGGTTCTCTGGAAACACCATATATTTT. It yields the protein CASSSGPRFSGNTIYF.

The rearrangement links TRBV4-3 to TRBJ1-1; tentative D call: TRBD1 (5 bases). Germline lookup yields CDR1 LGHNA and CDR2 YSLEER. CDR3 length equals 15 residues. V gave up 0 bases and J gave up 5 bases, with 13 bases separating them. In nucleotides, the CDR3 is TGCGCCAGCAGCCAAGAAGGCGCGGGGGGGACTGAAGCTTTCTTT. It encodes CASSQEGAGGTEAFF.

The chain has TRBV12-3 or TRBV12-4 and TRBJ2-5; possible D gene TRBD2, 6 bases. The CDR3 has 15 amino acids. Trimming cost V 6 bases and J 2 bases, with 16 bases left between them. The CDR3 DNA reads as TGTGCCAGCAGCCCCGGGGGTGGAGGTCAAGAGACCCAGTACTTC. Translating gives CASSPGGGGQETQYF.

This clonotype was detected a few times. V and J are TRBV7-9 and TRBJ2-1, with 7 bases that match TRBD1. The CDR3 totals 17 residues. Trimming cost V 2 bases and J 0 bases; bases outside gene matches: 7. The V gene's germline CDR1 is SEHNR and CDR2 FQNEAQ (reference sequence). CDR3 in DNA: TGTGCCAGCAGCTTACCCTACAGGGGTCCCTCCTACAATGAGCAGTTCTTC. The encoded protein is CASSLPYRGPSYNEQFF.

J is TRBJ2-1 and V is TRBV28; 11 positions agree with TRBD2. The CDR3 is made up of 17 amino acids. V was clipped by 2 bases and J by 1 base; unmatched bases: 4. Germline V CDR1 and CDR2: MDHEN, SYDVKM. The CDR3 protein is CASSLELAGASYNEQFF. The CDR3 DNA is TGTGCCAGCAGTTTAGAACTAGCGGGAGCTTCCTACAATGAGCAGTTCTTC.

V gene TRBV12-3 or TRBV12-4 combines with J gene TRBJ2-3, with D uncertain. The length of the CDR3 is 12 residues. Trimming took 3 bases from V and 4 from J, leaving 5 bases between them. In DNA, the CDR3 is TGTGCCAGCAGTTTGTGGCCAGATACGCAGTATTTT. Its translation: CASSLWPDTQYF.

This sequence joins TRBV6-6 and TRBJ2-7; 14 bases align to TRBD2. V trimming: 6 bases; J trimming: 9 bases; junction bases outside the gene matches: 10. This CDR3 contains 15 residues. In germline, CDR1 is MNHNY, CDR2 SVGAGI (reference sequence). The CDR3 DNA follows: TGTGCCAGCAGCCTGGGGACTAGCGGGAGACAGGTGCAGTACGTC. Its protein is CASSLGTSGRQVQYV.

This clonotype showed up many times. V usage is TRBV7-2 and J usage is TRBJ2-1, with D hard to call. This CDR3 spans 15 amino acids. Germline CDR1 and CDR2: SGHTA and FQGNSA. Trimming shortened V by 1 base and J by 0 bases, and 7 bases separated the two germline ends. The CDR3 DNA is TGTGCCAGCAGCTTAGAACAAAGCTCCTACAATGAGCAGTTCTTC. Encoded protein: CASSLEQSSYNEQFF.

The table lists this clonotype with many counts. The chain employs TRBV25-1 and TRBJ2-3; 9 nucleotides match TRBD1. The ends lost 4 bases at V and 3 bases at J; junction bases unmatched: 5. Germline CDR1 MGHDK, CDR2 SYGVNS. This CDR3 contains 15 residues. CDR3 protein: CASSVGQGHTDTQYF. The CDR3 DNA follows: TGTGCCAGCAGTGTTGGACAGGGGCATACAGATACGCAGTATTTT.

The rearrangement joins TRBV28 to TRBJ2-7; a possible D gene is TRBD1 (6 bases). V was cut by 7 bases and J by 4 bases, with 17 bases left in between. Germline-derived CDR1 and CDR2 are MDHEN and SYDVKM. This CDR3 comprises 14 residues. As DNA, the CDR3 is TGTGCCAGCACAGGGGCATTGGGGCGTTACGAGCAGTACTTC. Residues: CASTGALGRYEQYF.

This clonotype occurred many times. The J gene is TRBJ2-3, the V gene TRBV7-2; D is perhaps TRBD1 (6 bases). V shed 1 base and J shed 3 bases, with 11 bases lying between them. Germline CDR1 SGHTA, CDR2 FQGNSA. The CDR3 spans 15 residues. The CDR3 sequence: CASSLGGQLTDTQYF. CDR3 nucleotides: TGTGCCAGCAGCTTAGGGGGGCAGCTTACAGATACGCAGTATTTT.

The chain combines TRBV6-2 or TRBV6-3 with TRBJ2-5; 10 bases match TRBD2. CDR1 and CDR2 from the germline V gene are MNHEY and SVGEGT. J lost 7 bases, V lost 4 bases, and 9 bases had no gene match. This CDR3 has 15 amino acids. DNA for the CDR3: TGTGCCAGCAGTTTCAGCGGGAGGGCCCCCAGGACCCAGTACTTC. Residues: CASSFSGRAPRTQYF.

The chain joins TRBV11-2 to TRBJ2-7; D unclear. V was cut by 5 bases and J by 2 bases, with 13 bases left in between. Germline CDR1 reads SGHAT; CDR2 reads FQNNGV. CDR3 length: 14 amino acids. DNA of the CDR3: TGTGCCAGCAGCAGCGACGGACCTGCCTACGAGCAGTACTTC. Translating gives CASSSDGPAYEQYF.